This TCR beta chain derives from a study of CD8 T cells in Susac syndrome. This CDR3 is built from 14 residues. V lost 5 bases and J 7 bases, leaving 17 bases between the germline ends. Random hexamers were used to reverse transcribe an amount of about 0.45 to 1 ug RNA. From the immunoSEQ multiplex PCR reads, TCRdb called clonotypes with MiXCR, one entry per CDR3 protein. The repertoire holds 150,000 to 160,000 distinct CDR3 sequences, less than 97% seen once, with about 0.15% in the top ten. This receptor was obtained from a human donor with multiple sclerosis. Sequencing was performed on CD8+ T cells from PBMCs. The gene calls are TRBV12-3 or TRBV12-4 and TRBJ2-5, with a weak D call TRBD1 (5 bases). The DNA of the CDR3 is TGTGCCAGCAGTAGAGACAGAGGAGCCGGGACCCAGTACTTC. It yields the protein CASSRDRGAGTQYF.